A selection of T cell receptor beta chains follows, all from one sample in a study of molecular identifiers for immune sequencing clone quantification. MiXCR, run by TCRdb on the PCR reads, gives a single entry per CDR3 protein. The sample lists approximately 97,000 distinct CDR3 sequences; approximately 24% were seen once. Sequenced material: naive CD8+ T cells from blood, with Jurkat cell RNA spiked in. Source of these receptors: a human donor in good health. Some libraries in this study had Jurkat cell RNA spiked in. The CDR3 runs from the conserved cysteine through the conserved F or W. A D gene is named only where the DNA matches it firmly. Clone sizes are given selectively: once, few, many, or a class where the clone is expanded.

- TRBJ2-7 TRBV29-1 12 many CSVERPPDEQYF TGCAGCGTTGAGCGGCCCCCGGACGAGCAGTACTTC
TRBD1 TRBJ1-5 TRBV12-3/TRBV12-4 14 many CASSLTGDNQPQHF TGTGCCAGCAGCCTTACAGGGGACAATCAGCCCCAGCATTTT
- TRBJ1-1 TRBV6-6 11 - CAIACNTEAFF TGTGCCATCGCGTGTAACACTGAAGCTTTCTTT
TRBD1 TRBJ1-4 TRBV13 15 many CASSPGTGEGEKLFF TGTGCCAGCAGCCCGGGGACAGGGGAAGGCGAAAAACTGTTTTTT
- TRBJ2-5 TRBV14 17 - CASSHLPGHTFQETQYF TGTGCCAGCAGCCACCTACCGGGACATACCTTCCAAGAGACCCAGTACTTC
TRBD2 TRBJ2-1 TRBV12-3/TRBV12-4 16 - CASSLAGGRAHNEQFF TGTGCCAGCAGTTTAGCGGGCGGGAGGGCACACAATGAGCAGTTCTTC
- TRBJ2-2 TRBV30 14 many CAWNEDRNTGELFF TGTGCCTGGAATGAGGACAGGAACACCGGGGAGCTGTTTTTT
- TRBJ1-4 TRBV7-8 17 few CASSLSGLGGENEKLFF TGTGCCAGCAGCTTATCGGGGTTGGGGGGCGAGAATGAAAAACTGTTTTTT
- TRBJ1-1 TRBV7-8 10 few CATRATEAFF TGTGCCACACGAGCCACTGAAGCTTTCTTT
- TRBJ1-1 TRBV19 14 many CASSTGLSNTEAFF TGTGCCAGTAGCACGGGACTCTCGAACACTGAAGCTTTCTTT
- TRBJ2-1 TRBV2 12 few CASMVAKNEQFF TGTGCCAGCATGGTCGCAAAGAATGAGCAGTTCTTC
- TRBJ1-5 TRBV2 15 - CASSDPTALSQPQHF TGTGCCAGCAGTGATCCGACAGCCCTCAGTCAGCCCCAGCATTTT
TRBD1 TRBJ2-5 TRBV6-5 14 many CASSYWTGSETQYF TGTGCCAGCAGTTACTGGACAGGGTCAGAGACCCAGTACTTC
- TRBJ1-2 TRBV7-9 18 few CASSLGGVAEQANYGYTF TGTGCCAGCAGCTTAGGGGGCGTGGCTGAGCAAGCTAACTATGGCTACACCTTC
TRBD1 TRBJ1-1 TRBV7-9 15 many CASSGWTGANTEAFF TGTGCCAGCAGCGGTTGGACAGGAGCGAACACTGAAGCTTTCTTT
- TRBJ1-1 TRBV7-9 15 many CASSSTRSVGTEAFF TGTGCCAGCAGCTCGACGAGGAGTGTTGGCACTGAAGCTTTCTTT
- TRBJ1-2 TRBV20-1 14 - CSARASSRDYGYTF TGCAGTGCTAGAGCATCCTCCCGGGACTATGGCTACACCTTC
TRBD1 TRBJ2-6 TRBV10-2 16 many CASAGQGHSGANVLTF TGCGCCAGCGCGGGACAGGGCCACTCTGGGGCCAACGTCCTGACTTTC
- TRBJ2-7 TRBV7-6 13 few CASSVTASYEQYF TGTGCCAGCAGTGTTACAGCCTCCTACGAGCAGTACTTC
- TRBJ1-2 TRBV2 15 many CASSGGVAGKHGYTF TGTGCCAGCAGTGGTGGTGTGGCAGGGAAGCATGGCTACACCTTC
- TRBJ1-4 TRBV18 11 few CASSPDEKLFF TGTGCCAGCTCACCGGATGAAAAACTGTTTTTT